These T cell receptor beta chains were read from a single sample in a study of post-analysis software for immune sequencing data. In TCRdb, the PCR reads were re-called with MiXCR into one record per CDR3 protein. The repertoire includes about 190,000 distinct CDR3 sequences, 25% to 35% of them detected once, and more than 3% sits in the top ten. Sample: blood. The receptors come from a girl under 18 with multiple sclerosis. Each CDR3 is given with its conserved first and last residue. Each record gives: V gene, clone size, J gene, D gene, CDR3 DNA, CDR3 protein. D genes are given only for firm matches. Part of the rows lack a size; the others show once, few, many or a class for expanded clones.

v_call: TRBV21-1; clone_size: NA; j_call: TRBJ2-3; d_call: NA; cdr3_nt: TGTGCCAGCAGCAATTCCACAGATACGCAGTATTTT; cdr3_aa: CASSNSTDTQYF
v_call: TRBV4-1; clone_size: NA; j_call: TRBJ2-1; d_call: NA; cdr3_nt: TGCGCCAGCAGCCACACCGGGACCACCAGAACCTACAATGAGCAGTTCTTC; cdr3_aa: CASSHTGTTRTYNEQFF
v_call: TRBV5-1; clone_size: few; j_call: TRBJ2-7; d_call: TRBD1; cdr3_nt: TGCGCCAGCAGCTTGGAGGGACAGGGGGACTACGAGCAGTACTTC; cdr3_aa: CASSLEGQGDYEQYF
v_call: TRBV15; clone_size: NA; j_call: TRBJ2-1; d_call: TRBD2; cdr3_nt: TGTGCCACCCGGTGGGGTAGCGGGTCCTACAATGAGCAGTTCTTC; cdr3_aa: CATRWGSGSYNEQFF
v_call: TRBV11-2; clone_size: many; j_call: TRBJ2-3; d_call: NA; cdr3_nt: TGTGCCAGCAGCTTAGGTCGGTCACCAGATACGCAGTATTTT; cdr3_aa: CASSLGRSPDTQYF
v_call: TRBV5-6; clone_size: many; j_call: TRBJ1-5; d_call: NA; cdr3_nt: TGTGCCAGCAGCTTAGGGGAGAGCAATCAGCCCCAGCATTTT; cdr3_aa: CASSLGESNQPQHF
v_call: TRBV20-1; clone_size: few; j_call: TRBJ2-7; d_call: TRBD1; cdr3_nt: TGCAGTGCTAGAGATTCACAGGGGCCCGGCGAGCAGTACTTC; cdr3_aa: CSARDSQGPGEQYF
v_call: TRBV15; clone_size: NA; j_call: TRBJ2-3; d_call: NA; cdr3_nt: TGTGCCACCAGCAGAGAATTGGTGGGCACAGATACGCAGTATTTT; cdr3_aa: CATSRELVGTDTQYF
v_call: TRBV13; clone_size: NA; j_call: TRBJ2-6; d_call: NA; cdr3_nt: TGTGCCAGCAGCCCTCGCAGGGGGGCCAACGTCCTGACTTTC; cdr3_aa: CASSPRRGANVLTF
v_call: TRBV6-6; clone_size: many; j_call: TRBJ2-5; d_call: NA; cdr3_nt: TGTGCCAGCAGTCAGAACGAAAAAGAGACCCAGTACTTC; cdr3_aa: CASSQNEKETQYF
v_call: TRBV27; clone_size: NA; j_call: TRBJ1-1; d_call: NA; cdr3_nt: TGTGCCAGCAGTTTGCTTAGAACCGTGAACACTGAAGCTTTCTTT; cdr3_aa: CASSLLRTVNTEAFF
v_call: TRBV5-1; clone_size: NA; j_call: TRBJ2-3; d_call: NA; cdr3_nt: TGCGCCAGCAGCTACCCACGCGAAGCAGGGCGCCGCACAGATACGCAGTATTTT; cdr3_aa: CASSYPREAGRRTDTQYF
v_call: TRBV9; clone_size: many; j_call: TRBJ2-5; d_call: NA; cdr3_nt: TGTGCCAGCAGCATCCGGGACGCGAAGACCCAGTACTTC; cdr3_aa: CASSIRDAKTQYF
v_call: TRBV5-1; clone_size: few; j_call: TRBJ2-1; d_call: TRBD2; cdr3_nt: TGCGCCAGCAGCCCCGGACTAGCGGGAGTATTCTCCTACAATGAGCAGTTCTTC; cdr3_aa: CASSPGLAGVFSYNEQFF
v_call: TRBV29-1; clone_size: many; j_call: TRBJ2-3; d_call: TRBD1; cdr3_nt: TGCAGCGTCCCGGGACAGGGGGCAGATACGCAGTATTTT; cdr3_aa: CSVPGQGADTQYF
v_call: TRBV16; clone_size: many; j_call: TRBJ2-3; d_call: NA; cdr3_nt: TGTGCCAGCAGCCACCCTAGGGGGGGCGGAGATACGCAGTATTTT; cdr3_aa: CASSHPRGGGDTQYF
v_call: TRBV20-1; clone_size: NA; j_call: TRBJ2-4; d_call: NA; cdr3_nt: TGCGGTGCTAGAGATTCCAAAGGGGCAGATACGCAGTACTTC; cdr3_aa: CGARDSKGADTQYF
v_call: TRBV20-1; clone_size: few; j_call: TRBJ1-3; d_call: NA; cdr3_nt: TGCAGTCCGCTAATCTTCAACTCTGGAAACACCATATATTTT; cdr3_aa: CSPLIFNSGNTIYF
v_call: TRBV7-6; clone_size: many; j_call: TRBJ2-1; d_call: NA; cdr3_nt: TGTGCCAGCAGCTTTAAAGGACGGTCCTACAATGAGCAGTTCTTC; cdr3_aa: CASSFKGRSYNEQFF
v_call: TRBV12-3/TRBV12-4; clone_size: few; j_call: TRBJ1-5; d_call: NA; cdr3_nt: TGTGCCAGCAGTCCCAGGAGGGAGATACAGCCCCAGCATTTT; cdr3_aa: CASSPRREIQPQHF
v_call: TRBV21-1; clone_size: few; j_call: TRBJ2-1; d_call: NA; cdr3_nt: TGTGCCAGCAGCCCCCCGAGGGGACAGACTAGCTCCTACAATGAGCAGTTCTTC; cdr3_aa: CASSPPRGQTSSYNEQFF
v_call: TRBV12-3/TRBV12-4; clone_size: NA; j_call: TRBJ2-4; d_call: NA; cdr3_nt: TGTGCCAGCAATTCACTTCCAGGGGGGGGCGAGAAAAACATTCAGTACTTC; cdr3_aa: CASNSLPGGGEKNIQYF
v_call: TRBV28; clone_size: many; j_call: TRBJ2-1; d_call: TRBD2; cdr3_nt: TGTGCCAGCAGCTCTCCAAAGACTAGCGCAAAAAAGCAGTTCTTC; cdr3_aa: CASSSPKTSAKKQFF
v_call: TRBV28; clone_size: many; j_call: TRBJ2-5; d_call: NA; cdr3_nt: TGTGCCAGCAGTCCCAGATTCGAGACCCAGTACTTC; cdr3_aa: CASSPRFETQYF
v_call: TRBV20-1; clone_size: NA; j_call: TRBJ2-1; d_call: NA; cdr3_nt: TGCAGTGCTAGAGTTAGGGAGACCCAGTTCTTC; cdr3_aa: CSARVRETQFF
v_call: TRBV3-1; clone_size: few; j_call: TRBJ2-1; d_call: NA; cdr3_nt: TGTGCCAGCAGCCAAGCACCGCAGGGCAATGAGCAGTTCTTC; cdr3_aa: CASSQAPQGNEQFF
v_call: TRBV28; clone_size: many; j_call: TRBJ2-5; d_call: TRBD2; cdr3_nt: TGTGCCAGCAGTTTAATGGCGGGAGGTGCGGAGACCCAGTACTTC; cdr3_aa: CASSLMAGGAETQYF
v_call: TRBV6-2/TRBV6-3; clone_size: NA; j_call: TRBJ2-7; d_call: TRBD2; cdr3_nt: TGTGCCAGCCGGTCGGGCGGGAGCGGGAGTCGGAATGAGCAGTACTTC; cdr3_aa: CASRSGGSGSRNEQYF
v_call: TRBV5-1; clone_size: NA; j_call: TRBJ2-2; d_call: TRBD2; cdr3_nt: TGCGCCAGCAGCGGAACTAGCGGGTTCAACACCGGGGAGCTGTTCTTT; cdr3_aa: CASSGTSGFNTGELFF
v_call: TRBV25-1; clone_size: few; j_call: TRBJ1-5; d_call: TRBD1; cdr3_nt: TGTGCCAGCAGTGAATTGGGACAGGGAGATCAGCCCCAGCATTTT; cdr3_aa: CASSELGQGDQPQHF
v_call: TRBV3-1; clone_size: many; j_call: TRBJ2-5; d_call: NA; cdr3_nt: TGTGCCAGCAGCCAAAACAGCCAAGAGACCCAGTACTTC; cdr3_aa: CASSQNSQETQYF
v_call: TRBV3-1; clone_size: NA; j_call: TRBJ2-7; d_call: TRBD1; cdr3_nt: TGCGCCAGCAGCCGAGGGGGACAGGGAACCTACGGGCAGTACTTC; cdr3_aa: CASSRGGQGTYGQYF
v_call: TRBV5-1; clone_size: few; j_call: TRBJ1-1; d_call: NA; cdr3_nt: TGCGCCAGCGACAGCCCGGGTGGGACTGAAGCTTTCTTT; cdr3_aa: CASDSPGGTEAFF
v_call: TRBV2; clone_size: NA; j_call: TRBJ2-7; d_call: NA; cdr3_nt: TGTGCCAGCAGTGGAATTACTGACCGCTCCTACAATGAGCAGTACTTC; cdr3_aa: CASSGITDRSYNEQYF
v_call: TRBV2; clone_size: many; j_call: TRBJ2-5; d_call: TRBD2; cdr3_nt: TGTGCCATGTCGGGGCTAGCGGCCCCAGAGACCCAGTACTTC; cdr3_aa: CAMSGLAAPETQYF
v_call: TRBV7-2; clone_size: many; j_call: TRBJ2-1; d_call: NA; cdr3_nt: TGTGCCAGCAGCTTAGTCGGGAGCGGTCGGTTCTTC; cdr3_aa: CASSLVGSGRFF
v_call: TRBV20-1; clone_size: NA; j_call: TRBJ2-5; d_call: NA; cdr3_nt: TGCAGTGCTAGGAGCGTGGGAGTGGGGACCCAGTACTTC; cdr3_aa: CSARSVGVGTQYF
v_call: TRBV15; clone_size: NA; j_call: TRBJ1-3; d_call: NA; cdr3_nt: TGTGCCACCGCTTTCGCGTTAACTGACCCTGGAAACACCATATATTTT; cdr3_aa: CATAFALTDPGNTIYF
v_call: TRBV20-1; clone_size: few; j_call: TRBJ1-5; d_call: NA; cdr3_nt: TGCAGTGCTAGAGGGGGGGCTGGTGGCAATCAGCCCCAGCATTTT; cdr3_aa: CSARGGAGGNQPQHF
v_call: TRBV6-2/TRBV6-3; clone_size: many; j_call: TRBJ1-1; d_call: TRBD1; cdr3_nt: TGTGCCAGCACAGGACAGGGCGGCACTGAAGCTTTCTTT; cdr3_aa: CASTGQGGTEAFF
v_call: TRBV29-1; clone_size: many; j_call: TRBJ2-5; d_call: NA; cdr3_nt: TGCAGCGTTACCCGAGGGACTGGGGTGGGGCAAGAGACCCAGTACTTC; cdr3_aa: CSVTRGTGVGQETQYF
v_call: TRBV6-6; clone_size: many; j_call: TRBJ2-1; d_call: TRBD2; cdr3_nt: TGTGCCAGCAGTCAGGGACTAGGGTCCTACAATGAGCAGTTCTTC; cdr3_aa: CASSQGLGSYNEQFF
v_call: TRBV12-3/TRBV12-4; clone_size: NA; j_call: TRBJ1-4; d_call: NA; cdr3_nt: TGTGCCAGCAGACCCCATGGGGGGGCGGATGAAAAACTGTTTTTT; cdr3_aa: CASRPHGGADEKLFF
v_call: TRBV12-3/TRBV12-4; clone_size: many; j_call: TRBJ2-3; d_call: NA; cdr3_nt: TGTGCCAGCAGATTAATACTAGGTAGCACAGATACGCAGTATTTT; cdr3_aa: CASRLILGSTDTQYF
v_call: TRBV5-6; clone_size: many; j_call: TRBJ2-3; d_call: TRBD2; cdr3_nt: TGTGCCAGCAGCCCACCGGGACTAGGAGCAGATACGCAGTATTTT; cdr3_aa: CASSPPGLGADTQYF
v_call: TRBV5-1; clone_size: many; j_call: TRBJ2-7; d_call: NA; cdr3_nt: TGCGCCAGCATGCGCGCAGGTTCAGCCACCTACGAGCAGTACTTC; cdr3_aa: CASMRAGSATYEQYF
v_call: TRBV6-2/TRBV6-3; clone_size: NA; j_call: TRBJ2-7; d_call: NA; cdr3_nt: TGTGCCAGCAGTGCGACGGGGTGGGGCGAGCAGTACTTC; cdr3_aa: CASSATGWGEQYF